This T cell receptor beta chain came from a study of identical twins. Of note for this clonotype: Its antigen is not known. This may come from a read error, since a much larger clone is one base off.

Study-level points and caveats: The models gave estimates that fell short of the out-of-frame TCR alpha sharing seen in monozygotic twins.

In TCRdb, the 5' RACE reads were re-called with MiXCR into one record per CDR3 protein. In the table there are about 280,000 distinct CDR3 sequences, around 8.8% of which are singletons. The CDR3 totals 14 residues. Germline CDR1 is LGHDT and CDR2 is YNNKEL (reference sequence). These same records also appear under a second study, on yellow fever vaccine responses in identical twins. That source adds: Each twin's T cell response to the vaccine was reported to look partly convergent and partly personalized.

The chain is built from TRBV3-1 and TRBJ2-1; D gene unclear. What was sequenced was memory (CD45RO+) T cells sorted from blood. The sequence was obtained from a woman under 30 in good health. The CDR3: CTSSQVGMGNEQFF. CDR3 DNA sequence: TGTACCAGCAGCCAAGTGGGGATGGGGAATGAGCAGTTCTTC.